Listed below are T cell receptor beta chains from one sample, sequenced in a study of T cell responses to AZD1222 COVID-19 vaccine. The protocol was immunoSEQ multiplex PCR, while the TCRdb copy is restricted to in-frame clones and leaves out a portion. The repertoire holds 100,000 to 150,000 clones, with around nine tenths as singletons. This sample comprised peripheral blood, obtained 28 days after the second dose of the MenACWY control vaccine. These receptors originate from an adult who received the MenACWY meningococcal vaccine as a control. Each CDR3 is given with its conserved first and last residue. A D gene is named only where the DNA matches it firmly.

>TRBV11-2|-|TRBJ1-2
TGTGCCAGCACCCCTCTGATTACTAACTATGGCTACACCTTC
CASTPLITNYGYTF
>TRBV28|-|TRBJ1-6
TGTGCCAGCAGTTTAAGTGGCGGGCCTTCACCCCTCCACTTT
CASSLSGGPSPLHF
>TRBV6-7|-|TRBJ2-2
TGTGCCAGCAGTTACGCGGGCAGGGGATGCACCGGGGAGCTGTTTTTT
CASSYAGRGCTGELFF
>TRBV27|TRBD1|TRBJ1-1
TGTGCCAGCAGTTTTAGGGGGCCGAGCACTGAAGCTTTCTTT
CASSFRGPSTEAFF
>TRBV18|-|TRBJ1-4
TGTGCCAGCTCACGTGGAAGGCTAAATGAAAAACTGTTTTTT
CASSRGRLNEKLFF
>TRBV4-2|TRBD2|TRBJ2-3
TGTGCCAGCAGCCAAACCTTCGTCGGGGGGACAGATACGCAGTATTTT
CASSQTFVGGTDTQYF
>TRBV2|-|TRBJ1-6
TGTGCCAGCAGTGAAGGTTGGGCAGAAAATTCACCCCTCCACTTT
CASSEGWAENSPLHF
>TRBV3-1/TRBV3-2|TRBD2|TRBJ2-3
TGTGCCAGCAGCCGTTCAGGGCGGGGGGGCACAGATACGCAGTATTTT
CASSRSGRGGTDTQYF
>TRBV21-1|-|TRBJ2-1
TGTGCCAGCAGCAAAGAGCACTGCCGGAGATACAATGAGCAGTTCTTC
CASSKEHCRRYNEQFF
>TRBV7-8|TRBD1|TRBJ1-6
TGTGCCAGCAGCTTAGGTTTGACAGGGGGCTCCTATAATTCACCCCTCCACTTT
CASSLGLTGGSYNSPLHF
>TRBV5-1|-|TRBJ2-2
TGCGCCAGTTCTATTCAGGGTGGGGAGAACACCGGGGAGCTGTTTTTT
CASSIQGGENTGELFF